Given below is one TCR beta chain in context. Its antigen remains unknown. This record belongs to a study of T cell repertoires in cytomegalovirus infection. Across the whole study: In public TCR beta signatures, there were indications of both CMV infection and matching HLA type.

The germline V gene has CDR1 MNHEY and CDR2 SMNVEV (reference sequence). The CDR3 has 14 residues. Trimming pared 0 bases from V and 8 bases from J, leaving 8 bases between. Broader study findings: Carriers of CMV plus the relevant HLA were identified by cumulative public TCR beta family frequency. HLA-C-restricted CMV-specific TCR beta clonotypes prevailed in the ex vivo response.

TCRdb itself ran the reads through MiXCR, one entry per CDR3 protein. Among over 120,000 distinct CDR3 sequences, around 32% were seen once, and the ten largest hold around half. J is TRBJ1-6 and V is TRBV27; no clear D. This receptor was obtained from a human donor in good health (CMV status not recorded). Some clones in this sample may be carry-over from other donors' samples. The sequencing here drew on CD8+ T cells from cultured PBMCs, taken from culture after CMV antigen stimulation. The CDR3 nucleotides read TGTGCCAGCAGTTTATCCGGGGAATATTCACCCCTCCACTTT. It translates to CASSLSGEYSPLHF.